These 20 T cell receptor beta chains came from one sample sequenced in a study of cytomegalovirus exposure and HLA in healthy donors. Amplification used 60 Vbeta primers and 13 Jbeta primers. Profiled with immunoSEQ multiplex PCR; TCRdb holds only in-frame clones, not every one. Of about 120,000 clones listed, approximately 76% are singletons. Specimen: PBMCs. These receptors were obtained from a man between 60 and 75 years old in good health and CMV-seropositive.

The J gene is TRBJ2-3, the V gene TRBV9; 7 bases are shared with TRBD2. J was trimmed by 0 bases and V by 3 bases; bases with no gene match: 10. Germline values: CDR1 SGDLS, CDR2 YYNGEE. This CDR3 has 17 amino acids. CDR3 amino acids: CASSAEGAGWSTDTQYF. The CDR3 DNA follows: TGTGCCAGCAGCGCCGAAGGAGCGGGGTGGAGCACAGATACGCAGTATTTT. The full variable domain, rest sourced from reference TRBV9 and TRBJ2-3, is DSGVTQTPKHLITATGQRVTLRCSPRSGDLSVYWYQQSLDQGLQFLIQYYNGEERAKGNILERFSAQQFPDLHSELNLSSLELGDSALYFCASSAEGAGWSTDTQYFGPGTRLTVL.

The chain links TRBV6-5 to TRBJ1-1, with 7 bases aligning to TRBD1. V gave up 7 bases and J gave up 6 bases; unmatched junction bases: 14. The CDR3 length is 15 residues. In germline, CDR1 is MNHEY, CDR2 SVGAGI. This CDR3 is CASILDRPQGAEAFF. In DNA form, the CDR3 reads TGTGCCAGCATACTGGACAGACCTCAGGGGGCTGAAGCTTTCTTT.

The chain is built from TRBV6-5 and TRBJ1-4; 8 bases are shared with TRBD1. Germline CDR1 MNHEY, CDR2 SVGAGI. J lost 3 bases, V lost 6 bases, and 3 bases had no gene match. This CDR3 is built from 14 residues. The DNA of the CDR3 is TGTGCCAGCAGCGGGACAGGATCTAATGAAAAACTGTTTTTT. Translation gives CASSGTGSNEKLFF.

This chain links TRBV29-1 with TRBJ2-5, with D perhaps matching TRBD2 (6 bases). Per the germline V gene, CDR1 is SQVTM and CDR2 is ANQGSEA. The CDR3 has 14 amino acids. Deletions cut 2 bases from V and 5 bases from J, with 15 bases between. The chain's CDR3 is CSVEKGGFAETQYF. In DNA form, the CDR3 reads TGCAGCGTTGAAAAGGGAGGCTTTGCGGAGACCCAGTACTTC.

This clone was counted once. CDR3: CASSLSGGMNTEAFF. CDR3 DNA: TGTGCCAGCAGTCTTTCGGGGGGAATGAACACTGAAGCTTTCTTT. This sequence joins TRBV27 and TRBJ1-1, with D possibly being TRBD1 (5 bases). Germline CDR1 MNHEY, CDR2 SMNVEV (reference sequence). The V end was cut by 5 bases, the J end by 0 bases, with 13 bases between. The CDR3 is 15 residues long.

This clone was seen more than once but under ten times. CDR3 protein: CASSLNRLKDQPQHF. The CDR3 DNA reads as TGTGCCAGCAGTCTTAACCGGTTAAAAGATCAGCCCCAGCATTTT. The genes are TRBV28 and TRBJ1-5; D uncertain. With 5 bases removed from V and 5 bases from J, the gap between germline ends came to 16 bases. This CDR3 comprises 15 residues. CDR1 MDHEN and CDR2 SYDVKM come from the germline V gene. Together with reference TRBV28 and TRBJ1-5, the CDR3 gives the full variable domain: DVKVTQSSRYLVKRTGEKVFLECVQDMDHENMFWYRQDPGLGLRLIYFSYDVKMKEKGDIPEGYSVSREKKERFSLILESASTNQTSMYLCASSLNRLKDQPQHFGDGTRLSIL.

V gene TRBV29-1 combines with J gene TRBJ1-1; D perhaps matches TRBD1 (6 bases). This CDR3 is 12 amino acids long. CDR1 and CDR2 from the germline V gene are SQVTM and ANQGSEA. Deletions cut 5 bases from V and 3 bases from J, with 10 bases between. CDR3 residues: CSVRRGDTEAFF. As DNA, the CDR3 is TGCAGCGTTCGCAGGGGTGACACTGAAGCTTTCTTT.

The chain recombines TRBV2 with TRBJ2-1; D is unclear. Germline V gene data show CDR1 as SNHLY and CDR2 as FYNNEI. The CDR3 runs to 13 residues. V lost 6 bases and J 10 bases, leaving 16 bases between the germline ends. The CDR3 spells CASSLPEVLEQFF. In DNA form, the CDR3 reads TGTGCCAGCAGCCTTCCAGAGGTCCTGGAGCAGTTCTTC.

The chain joins TRBV20-1 to TRBJ2-7; D ambiguous. V was pared by 3 bases and J by 7 bases, with 10 bases between. There are 11 residues in the CDR3. CDR1 is DFQATT and CDR2 is SNEGSKA in the germline V gene (reference sequence). CDR3 coding DNA: TGCAGTGCTAGGGGCAACGGAGAGCAGTACTTC. This sequence encodes CSARGNGEQYF.

This chain links TRBV30 with TRBJ2-7, with 8 bases lining up with TRBD2. This CDR3 is 14 amino acids long. J gave up 3 bases and V 2 bases, and 6 bases lay outside the gene matches. From germline, CDR1 is GTSNPN and CDR2 SVGIG (reference sequence). The CDR3: CAWSWLAGSYEQYF. The DNA of the CDR3 is TGTGCCTGGAGTTGGCTAGCGGGCAGCTACGAGCAGTACTTC.

This chain joins TRBV18 and TRBJ2-7, with 7 bases identical to TRBD2. Trimming at V came to 6 bases and at J to 6 bases, leaving 5 bases not matched to a gene. This CDR3 region has 12 residues. Looked up from germline, CDR1 is KGHSH and CDR2 is LQKENI. In DNA form, the CDR3 reads TGTGCCAGCTCCCTCAGGGAGGGCGAGCAGTACTTC. As protein: CASSLREGEQYF.

The chain uses TRBV28 and TRBJ1-4; D is undetermined. Trimming shortened V by 3 bases and J by 4 bases, and 12 bases separated the two germline ends. This CDR3 has 15 amino acids. Germline values: CDR1 MDHEN, CDR2 SYDVKM. CDR3 bases: TGTGCCAGCAGTTTTTTCGGAGGCTATAATGAAAAACTGTTTTTT. It specifies CASSFFGGYNEKLFF.

The rearrangement links TRBV6-1 to TRBJ1-3; the match to TRBD1 covers 9 bases. This CDR3 is 14 amino acids long. The trim removed 7 bases at V and 8 bases at J, leaving 9 bases unmatched. Germline assignment: CDR1 MNHNS and CDR2 SASEGT. The CDR3 here is CASTLDRGPDTIYF. For the CDR3, the DNA is TGTGCCAGCACCTTGGACAGGGGTCCAGACACCATATATTTT.

This chain connects TRBV19 to TRBJ1-1, with D tentatively TRBD1 (6 bases). CDR1 LNHDA and CDR2 SQIVND come from the germline V gene (reference sequence). V was clipped by 6 bases and J by 0 bases, with 11 bases between them. The CDR3 is 14 residues long. The CDR3 DNA is TGTGCCAGTAGGTTTTGGGGGCTGAACACTGAAGCTTTCTTT. This gives the protein CASRFWGLNTEAFF. Variable domain in full (rest from reference TRBV19 and TRBJ1-1): DGGITQSPKYLFRKEGQNVTLSCEQNLNHDAMYWYRQDPGQGLRLIYYSQIVNDFQKGDIAEGYSVSREKKESFPLTVTSAQKNPTAFYLCASRFWGLNTEAFFGQGTRLTVV.

The V and J genes are TRBV7-3 and TRBJ2-1; no firm D call. Germline CDR1 is SGHTA and CDR2 is FQGTGA. There are 15 residues in the CDR3. V was pared by 1 base and J by 6 bases, with 13 bases between. CDR3 in amino acids: CASSLIDLGGNEQFF. The CDR3 bases are TGTGCCAGCAGCTTAATCGACCTCGGCGGCAATGAGCAGTTCTTC.

Comment on this clone: Germline is not matched at one junction end, which may reflect a read error. Other DNA sequences within the sample encode an identical CDR3. The rearrangement uses TRBV11-2 and TRBJ2-5, with D tentatively TRBD2 (5 bases). Germline V gene lookup returns CDR1 SGHAT and CDR2 FQNNGV. The CDR3 length is 14 residues. The CDR3 DNA follows: TGTGCCAGCAGCTTAGGGAGGAGACTGGAGACCCAATACTTC. Its translation: CASSLGRRLETQYF.

This sequence joins TRBV7-6 and TRBJ2-7; D not resolved. The CDR3 has 14 residues. The V gene's germline CDR1 is SGHVS and CDR2 FNYEAQ. V was cut by 5 bases and J by 2 bases, with 13 bases left in between. This CDR3 reads CASSPRQSPYEQYF. In DNA, the CDR3 is TGTGCCAGCAGCCCCCGACAAAGCCCCTACGAGCAGTACTTC.

The genes are TRBV5-4 and TRBJ1-4; no clear D gene. The CDR3 extends over 16 amino acids. V was cut by 3 bases and J by 0 bases, with 12 bases left in between. CDR1 and CDR2 (germline): SGHNT, YYREEE (reference sequence). The CDR3 nucleotides read TGTGCCAGCAGCTCCTTCGGCAGCGCAACTAATGAAAAACTGTTTTTT. Its translation: CASSSFGSATNEKLFF.

The genes are TRBV5-1 and TRBJ2-4; 11 nucleotides line up with TRBD2. After removal of 3 bases from V and 4 bases from J, the junction contained 9 bases not matched to a gene. This CDR3 contains 17 residues. Looked up from germline, CDR1 is SGHRS and CDR2 is YFSETQ. The CDR3 region is CASSSPGLAEGKNIQYF. The CDR3 DNA sequence: TGCGCCAGCAGCTCGCCGGGACTAGCGGAGGGGAAAAACATTCAGTACTTC.

This clone is a singleton in its sample. The gene calls are TRBV7-2 and TRBJ1-4; D remains unclear. Trimming took off 2 bases at V and 8 bases at J, with 12 bases between the two ends. The germline V gene encodes CDR1 SGHTA and CDR2 FQGNSA. The CDR3 loop spans 14 amino acids. This CDR3 is CASSLIREGEKLFF. The CDR3, as DNA: TGTGCCAGCAGCTTAATAAGGGAGGGAGAAAAACTGTTTTTT.